This TCR beta chain was identified during a study of blood T cell repertoires in COVID-19. Looking at the study overall: The samples span acute and convalescent COVID-19 from the United States, Italy and Spain.

In the original analysis: Estimation of nucleated cell counts relied on the amplification of reference gene primers. Libraries were prepared by immunoSEQ multiplex PCR; TCRdb keeps only in-frame clonotypes and omits some of them. The D gene and trimming were derived from the DNA, and the V and J assignments and clone size from that table. The sample shows 95,000 to 110,000 clones, almost 85% of them seen only once. The clonotype comes from a human donor in a cohort sampled during active COVID-19. Sequencing was carried out using peripheral blood.

The CDR3 sequence: CASSLGGGSGNTIYF. The CDR3 DNA reads TGTGCCAGCAGCTTGGGAGGGGGCTCTGGAAACACCATATATTTT. This chain connects TRBV5-5 to TRBJ1-3, with D possibly TRBD1 on 6 matching bases. CDR3 length: 15 residues. V shed 0 bases and J shed 0 bases, with 7 bases lying between them. Germline values: CDR1 SGHKS, CDR2 YYEKEE (reference sequence). The full variable domain, rest sourced from reference TRBV5-5 and TRBJ1-3, is DAGVTQSPTHLIKTRGQQVTLRCSPISGHKSVSWYQQVLGQGPQFIFQYYEKEERGRGNFPDRFSARQFPNYSSELNVNALLLGDSALYLCASSLGGGSGNTIYFGEGSWLTVV.